A selection of T cell receptor beta chains follows, all from one sample in a study. TCRdb used MiXCR to reprocess the 5' RACE reads, holding one entry per CDR3 protein. Of over 6,500 distinct CDR3 sequences listed, over 70% are singletons. Sequencing was performed on tumor-infiltrating Tregs sorted from the breast tumor. These TCRs come from a female donor with breast cancer. Both conserved end residues are part of each CDR3. Fields, in order: D gene, CDR3 length, J gene, V gene, clone size, CDR3 protein, CDR3 DNA. D genes are given only for firm matches. Rows may omit the clone size; those that give it use once, few, many or a size class.

>.|13|TRBJ2-5|TRBV7-7|.
CASSSNPAETQYF
TGTGCTAGCAGCTCAAACCCCGCGGAGACCCAGTACTTC
>TRBD2|17|TRBJ2-1|TRBV9|.
CASSVDPPSGIYNEQFF
TGTGCCAGCAGCGTAGATCCGCCAAGCGGGATCTACAATGAGCAGTTCTTC
>.|11|TRBJ2-5|TRBV7-3|.
CASGQQETQYF
TGTGCCAGCGGCCAGCAAGAGACCCAGTACTTC
>TRBD1|14|TRBJ2-7|TRBV12-3/TRBV12-4|.
CASSIGQGWYEQYF
TGTGCCAGCAGTATCGGACAGGGGTGGTACGAGCAGTACTTC
>.|14|TRBJ2-7|TRBV20-1|.
CSAETGSSTYEQYF
TGCAGTGCAGAAACAGGGTCATCCACCTACGAGCAGTACTTC
>TRBD1|15|TRBJ1-2|TRBV12-5|.
CASGPGQGADYGYTF
TGTGCTAGTGGCCCCGGACAGGGGGCTGACTATGGCTACACCTTC
>.|13|TRBJ1-1|TRBV5-6|once
CASSFTGDTEAFF
TGTGCCAGCAGCTTTACAGGAGACACTGAAGCTTTCTTT
>TRBD2|14|TRBJ2-7|TRBV19|.
CASSIGLADGEQYF
TGTGCCAGTAGTATCGGTCTAGCGGACGGTGAGCAGTACTTC
>.|12|TRBJ2-2|TRBV29-1|.
CSVGPAEGELFF
TGCAGCGTTGGTCCGGCGGAGGGGGAGCTGTTTTTT
>.|11|TRBJ2-3|TRBV20-1|.
CSATITDTQYF
TGCAGTGCTACCATCACAGATACGCAGTATTTT
>.|15|TRBJ2-7|TRBV6-6|.
CASSYGAGGTDEQYF
TGTGCCAGCAGTTACGGGGCTGGGGGTACTGACGAGCAGTACTTC
>TRBD2|16|TRBJ2-2|TRBV6-1|.
CASSVASGSGAGELFF
TGTGCCAGCAGTGTAGCCAGCGGGAGCGGCGCCGGGGAGCTGTTTTTT
>.|14|TRBJ2-3|TRBV20-1|.
CSARKGGGTDTQYF
TGCAGTGCTAGAAAGGGGGGGGGCACAGATACGCAGTATTTT
>.|15|TRBJ1-5|TRBV5-6|.
CASSLGDSSNQPQHF
TGTGCCAGCAGCTTGGGTGACAGTAGCAATCAGCCCCAGCATTTT
>TRBD1|15|TRBJ2-7|TRBV2|.
CASSLGTADIYEQYF
TGTGCCAGCAGTCTGGGGACAGCGGATATTTACGAGCAGTACTTC
>.|13|TRBJ1-6|TRBV6-5|.
CASSAAGNSPLHF
TGTGCCAGCAGTGCTGCAGGGAATTCACCCCTCCACTTT
>.|11|TRBJ2-1|TRBV20-1|.
CSATFQVEQFF
TGCAGTGCTACCTTCCAGGTTGAGCAGTTCTTC
>.|15|TRBJ2-7|TRBV5-4|.
CASSVSLGNSYEQYF
TGTGCCAGCAGCGTGTCGCTCGGTAACTCCTACGAGCAGTACTTC
>.|16|TRBJ1-3|TRBV6-5|.
CASSKTHGRSGNTIYF
TGTGCCAGCAGTAAAACCCACGGGAGATCTGGAAACACCATATATTTT
>TRBD2|14|TRBJ2-7|TRBV7-2|.
CASSPGLAGREQYF
TGTGCCAGCAGCCCGGGACTAGCGGGGCGCGAGCAGTACTTC
>.|16|TRBJ2-1|TRBV9|.
CASSITAGRNYNEQFF
TGTGCCAGCAGCATTACCGCGGGACGGAATTACAATGAGCAGTTCTTC
>TRBD2|15|TRBJ2-1|TRBV11-3|.
CASSPAGGVYNEQFF
TGTGCCAGCAGCCCAGCGGGAGGGGTCTACAATGAGCAGTTCTTC
>TRBD1|12|TRBJ1-1|TRBV20-1|large
CSAYRGLAEAFF
TGCAGTGCTTACAGGGGGCTGGCTGAAGCTTTCTTT
>TRBD1|15|TRBJ2-2|TRBV6-2/TRBV6-3|.
CASTQQGENTGELFF
TGTGCCAGCACCCAACAGGGGGAGAACACCGGGGAGCTGTTTTTT
>.|15|TRBJ2-6|TRBV7-9|.
CASSISVSGANVLTF
TGTGCCAGCAGCATAAGTGTCTCTGGGGCCAACGTCCTGACTTTC
>.|12|TRBJ1-1|TRBV20-1|.
CSAREQGSEAFF
TGCAGTGCTAGAGAACAGGGTTCTGAAGCTTTCTTT
>TRBD1|15|TRBJ2-7|TRBV4-1|.
CASSQGRTGAYEQYF
TGCGCCAGCAGCCAGGGCCGGACAGGGGCCTACGAGCAGTACTTC
>TRBD1|14|TRBJ2-1|TRBV5-1|.
CASSTGQGGNEQFF
TGCGCCAGCAGCACCGGACAGGGTGGGAATGAGCAGTTCTTC
>.|11|TRBJ2-1|TRBV7-2|.
CASSPIQEQFF
TGTGCCAGCAGCCCCATCCAGGAGCAGTTCTTC
>.|15|TRBJ1-2|TRBV7-2|few
CASSLGQGQWYGYTF
TGTGCCAGCAGCTTGGGGCAGGGCCAATGGTATGGCTACACCTTC
>.|14|TRBJ2-7|TRBV6-1|.
CASSYSPEGYEQYF
TGTGCCAGCAGTTACTCCCCCGAGGGCTACGAGCAGTACTTC
>.|14|TRBJ2-7|TRBV20-1|.
CSARRQGGVYEQYF
TGCAGTGCGAGACGTCAGGGGGGGGTCTACGAGCAGTACTTC
>TRBD1|14|TRBJ2-7|TRBV5-6|.
CASSTTGQGYEQYF
TGTGCCAGCAGCACAACGGGACAGGGGTACGAGCAGTACTTC
>.|14|TRBJ2-7|TRBV6-1|.
CATGGGSSSYEQYF
TGTGCCACCGGCGGTGGTTCTAGCTCCTACGAGCAGTACTTC
>.|13|TRBJ2-1|TRBV20-1|.
CSADLARSNEQCF
TGCAGTGCTGACCTAGCAAGGAGTAATGAGCAGTGCTTC
>.|13|TRBJ1-2|TRBV6-5|.
CASSPDVLRGYTF
TGTGCCAGCAGTCCGGACGTCTTAAGGGGCTACACCTTC
>.|12|TRBJ1-5|TRBV6-2/TRBV6-3|once
CASSFADQPQHF
TGTGCCAGCAGTTTCGCAGATCAGCCCCAGCATTTT
>.|13|TRBJ2-5|TRBV29-1|.
CSVAGTRQETQYF
TGCAGCGTAGCTGGGACTCGACAAGAGACCCAGTACTTC
>TRBD2|15|TRBJ2-7|TRBV20-1|.
CSADIAGRLDYEQYF
TGCAGTGCTGATATAGCGGGGCGCCTTGACTACGAGCAGTACTTC